The 7 T cell receptor beta chains in this list originate from one sample, sequenced in a study of blood T cell repertoires in COVID-19. Measured with immunoSEQ multiplex PCR; TCRdb has only the in-frame clones, and not every one. The table has 430,000 or so clones, 88% seen once; the top ten hold roughly 1.9%. Sequenced: PBMCs or T cells enriched from blood (not recorded which). These receptor sequences come from a woman in her thirties or forties who had recovered from COVID-19.

The rearrangement links TRBV7-9 to TRBJ1-5; 8 bases fit TRBD1. V gave up 3 bases and J gave up 2 bases; unmatched junction bases: 15. Germline CDR1 SEHNR, CDR2 FQNEAQ (reference sequence). The CDR3 totals 19 residues. CDR3 DNA: TGTGCCAGCAGCTTGCACGGGACAGGATCCTTTAAGGGCAATCAGCCCCAGCATTTT. It is translated as CASSLHGTGSFKGNQPQHF.

This clone was seen a few times. The V call is TRBV10-1, the J call TRBJ2-1, with D possibly being TRBD2 (5 bases). The germline gives CDR1 WNHNN, CDR2 SYGVQD (reference sequence). CDR3 length equals 11 residues. V was shortened by 5 bases and J by 13 bases, with 12 bases between the two germline ends. The CDR3 sequence is CASSTGSGQFF. The CDR3, as DNA: TGCGCCAGCAGTACTGGCAGCGGACAGTTCTTC.

This clone appeared a few times. This chain uses TRBV5-1 with TRBJ2-2; TRBD1 matches 10 bases. The CDR3 has 16 residues. V shed 3 bases and J 7 bases; nucleotides not matched to a gene: 9. Germline CDR1 is SGHRS and CDR2 is YFSETQ. The CDR3 region is CASSWAGTGVIGELFF. CDR3 nucleotides: TGCGCCAGCAGCTGGGCCGGGACAGGGGTTATCGGGGAGCTGTTTTTT.

The chain has TRBV21-1 and TRBJ2-7; no check of the table's D call, TRBD1, against the DNA was made. TRBV21-1 is given as a pseudogene. The CDR3 consists of 15 residues. The CDR3 loop reads CASSLDRGDFYEQYF. CDR3 coding DNA: TGTGCCAGCAGCCTCGACAGGGGGGACTTCTACGAGCAGTACTTC.

In regard to this clone: Other DNA sequences in this sample translate to the same CDR3. The rearrangement links TRBV5-6 to TRBJ1-5; D gene ambiguous. The CDR3 has 13 amino acids. V lost 1 base and J lost 7, with 9 bases in between. Germline V gene sequence: CDR1 SGHDT, CDR2 YYEEEE. CDR3 sequence (DNA): TGTGCCAGCAGCTTGAATAGTAACCAGCCCCAGCATTTT. Translated: CASSLNSNQPQHF.

This rearrangement joins TRBV6-4 to TRBJ1-5; 8 bases line up with TRBD1. The CDR3 sequence is 16 residues long. In germline, CDR1 is MRHNA, CDR2 SNTAGT. J was trimmed by 5 bases and V by 6 bases; bases with no gene match: 12. The DNA for the CDR3 is TGTGCCAGCAGCCCTAGGACAGGGCCCCAGGATCAGCCCCAGCATTTT. Encoded protein: CASSPRTGPQDQPQHF.

The chain combines TRBV5-1 with TRBJ1-2; D might be TRBD1 (6 bases). Deletions cut 3 bases from V and 0 bases from J, with 9 bases between. This CDR3 has 14 amino acids. Looked up from germline, CDR1 is SGHRS and CDR2 is YFSETQ. The CDR3, as DNA: TGCGCCAGCAGCTCCGCAGGGGCTAACTATGGCTACACCTTC. Translating gives CASSSAGANYGYTF.